Each of the 32 T cell receptor beta chains below was sequenced from the same sample in a study of blood T cells in healthy people across ages. Primed by a sample-barcoded 5' primer and a J-beta primer mix, a second PCR proceeded for about 7 to 11 cycles. One entry per CDR3 protein, called by TCRdb with MiXCR from the 5' RACE reads. Among about 1 million distinct CDR3 sequences listed, over 35% were seen once. Sequences were obtained from blood. Receptor source: a woman in her fifties or sixties in good health.

This clonotype was recorded at least ten times. This chain uses TRBV5-1 with TRBJ1-5, with TRBD1 as a possible D gene (5 bases). This CDR3 is 15 amino acids long. The germline V gene encodes CDR1 SGHRS and CDR2 YFSETQ. The V end lost 5 bases, the J end lost 3 bases, and 15 bases lay between the germline ends. The CDR3 sequence: CASSEGPTINQPQHF. The DNA for the CDR3 is TGCGCCAGCAGTGAGGGGCCCACGATCAATCAGCCCCAGCATTTT.

The chain recombines TRBV20-1 with TRBJ2-5; no firm D call. The better agreement between TRBJ2-4 and the DNA end casts doubt on the J call. The germline V gene encodes CDR1 DFQATT and CDR2 SNEGSKA (reference sequence). This CDR3 contains 13 residues. The CDR3 is CSANEGAKNIQYF. As DNA, the CDR3 is TGCAGTGCTAACGAAGGAGCCAAAAACATTCAGTACTTC.

The chain employs TRBV20-1 and TRBJ2-3; a possible D gene is TRBD1 (6 bases). CDR1 DFQATT and CDR2 SNEGSKA come from the germline V gene (reference sequence). This CDR3 contains 12 residues. V lost 3 bases, J lost 14 bases, and 18 bases lay in between. CDR3 bases: TGCAGTGCTAGCGCCCCACAGGGATACGCGTATTTT. It translates to CSASAPQGYAYF.

This clonotype turned up a few times. The J gene is TRBJ2-5, the V gene TRBV3-1; no definite D call. The CDR3 has 12 amino acids. Per germline, CDR1 LGHDT and CDR2 YNNKEL (reference sequence). The germline V and J ends were trimmed by 2 bases and 11 bases, with 12 bases remaining between them. The CDR3 loop is CASSQLGNEQYF. In DNA, the CDR3 is TGTGCCAGCAGCCAACTAGGAAATGAGCAGTACTTC.

There are a few counts of this clonotype. The chain carries TRBV6-5 and TRBJ2-1; 7 bases align to TRBD1. The V gene's germline CDR1 is MNHEY and CDR2 SVGAGI. The CDR3 is 16 residues long. Trimming removed 6 bases from V and 4 bases from J; junction bases left unmatched: 12. The CDR3 spells CASRERGAGGYNEQFF. CDR3 nucleotides: TGTGCCAGCAGAGAGCGTGGGGCAGGGGGTTACAATGAGCAGTTCTTC.

The V call is TRBV12-3 or TRBV12-4, the J call TRBJ1-4; no clear D gene. The CDR3 has 12 amino acids. Between the trimmed V and J ends, which lost 1 base and 8 bases, there was a span of 5 bases. In DNA form, the CDR3 reads TGTGCCAGCAGTTTAGTATTGGAAAAACTGTTTTTT. Encoded protein: CASSLVLEKLFF.

The chain uses TRBV25-1 and TRBJ2-3; possible D gene TRBD2, 5 bases. Germline V gene sequence: CDR1 MGHDK, CDR2 SYGVNS. CDR3 length equals 12 residues. V shed 8 bases and J shed 1 base, with 7 bases lying between them. CDR3 residues: CASQRGTDTQYF. The CDR3 coding sequence is TGTGCCAGCCAGAGGGGCACAGATACGCAGTATTTT.

The chain couples TRBV2 to TRBJ2-1, with D possibly TRBD2 on 6 matching bases. The germline V and J ends were trimmed by 3 bases and 9 bases, with 18 bases remaining between them. The CDR3 contains 15 residues. Germline assignment: CDR1 SNHLY and CDR2 FYNNEI. Written as DNA, the CDR3 is TGTGCCAGCAGTGACGCCCTAGCGAGGGTCGGTGAGCAGTTCTTC. Its protein product is CASSDALARVGEQFF.

The V gene is TRBV6-2 or TRBV6-3, the J gene TRBJ2-3; 12 bases agree with TRBD2. The CDR3 is 18 residues long. V lost 0 bases to trimming and J lost 5 bases; unmatched junction nucleotides: 9. The germline CDR1 and CDR2 sequences are MNHEY and SVGEGT. Here the CDR3 reads CASSYSGRTSGNGDTQYF. CDR3 DNA: TGTGCCAGCAGTTACTCAGGGAGGACTAGCGGGAATGGAGATACGCAGTATTTT.

V is TRBV3-1 and J is TRBJ2-7; TRBD2 agrees at 15 bases. The CDR3 sequence is 17 residues long. Germline values: CDR1 LGHDT, CDR2 YNNKEL (reference sequence). V gave up 4 bases and J gave up 5 bases; unmatched junction bases: 9. In nucleotides, the CDR3 is TGTGCCAGCAGCCCGGGACTAGCGGGAGGCTTGTTCGACGAGCAGTACTTC. This encodes CASSPGLAGGLFDEQYF.

This clonotype was seen at least ten times. The rearrangement joins TRBV20-1 to TRBJ2-7; D gene uncertain. The CDR3 has 13 residues. Germline values: CDR1 DFQATT, CDR2 SNEGSKA (reference sequence). Trimming cost V 3 bases and J 3 bases, with 12 bases left between them. The CDR3 DNA is TGCAGTGCTAGCGGTAGGAGAGACTACGAGCAGTACTTC. Its translation is CSASGRRDYEQYF.

This clonotype was found many times. The V and J genes are TRBV10-3 and TRBJ2-2; tentatively, D is TRBD1 (5 bases). The CDR3 spans 14 residues. The ends were cut back, 11 bases at V and 1 base at J, with 14 bases in the middle. The germline CDR1 and CDR2 sequences are ENHRY and SYGVKD. The CDR3 protein is CASEQGRNTGELFF. CDR3 DNA sequence: TGTGCCTCAGAGCAGGGTAGGAACACCGGGGAGCTGTTTTTT.

This clonotype was seen once. V and J are TRBV6-5 and TRBJ2-1; 10 nucleotides agree with TRBD1. J lost 6 bases, V lost 8 bases, and 10 bases had no gene match. This CDR3 region has 15 residues. Germline CDR1 and CDR2: MNHEY and SVGAGI. This CDR3 reads CASGVDRGIFNEQFF. CDR3 sequence (DNA): TGTGCCAGCGGTGTGGACAGGGGGATTTTCAATGAGCAGTTCTTC.

In this sample, this clonotype turned up many times. V is TRBV3-1 and J is TRBJ2-1, with D perhaps TRBD2 (5 bases). V was clipped by 0 bases and J by 7 bases, with 13 bases between them. Germline CDR1 is LGHDT and CDR2 is YNNKEL (reference sequence). The CDR3 has 15 residues. This chain's CDR3 is CASSQDLDRGNEQFF. DNA of the CDR3: TGTGCCAGCAGCCAAGATCTGGATCGGGGTAATGAGCAGTTCTTC.

The chain has TRBV9 and TRBJ2-7; 10 bases match TRBD2. This CDR3 contains 15 residues. J lost 7 bases, V lost 4 bases, and 11 bases had no gene match. Germline-derived CDR1 and CDR2 are SGDLS and YYNGEE. DNA of the CDR3: TGTGCCAGCAGCATTACTAGCGGGAAAGGGGATGAGCAGTACTTC. It codes for CASSITSGKGDEQYF.

The chain couples TRBV20-1 to TRBJ2-7, with 11 bases aligning to TRBD2. CDR1 is DFQATT and CDR2 is SNEGSKA in the germline V gene (reference sequence). The CDR3 has 13 residues. After removal of 4 bases from V and 6 bases from J, the junction contained 5 bases not matched to a gene. The CDR3 region is CSAISGRASEQYF. The CDR3 nucleotides are TGCAGTGCTATTAGCGGGAGGGCCTCCGAGCAGTACTTC.

V gene TRBV5-1 combines with J gene TRBJ2-4; D remains unclear. The CDR3 loop spans 14 amino acids. V was shortened by 5 bases and J by 15 bases, with 24 bases between the two germline ends. Germline V gives CDR1 SGHRS, CDR2 YFSETQ. The CDR3 region is CASRGSERSYEWYF. CDR3 bases: TGCGCCAGCAGGGGGTCTGAACGCTCCTACGAGTGGTACTTC.

A few counts support this clonotype. The J gene is TRBJ2-7, the V gene TRBV4-2, with 7 bases matching TRBD1. Trimming removed 0 bases from V and 2 bases from J; junction bases left unmatched: 7. In germline, CDR1 is LGHNA, CDR2 YNFKEQ. This CDR3 contains 16 residues. The CDR3 DNA is TGTGCCAGCAGCCAAGATTTCGGGACAGACCCCTACGAGCAGTACTTC. This translates into CASSQDFGTDPYEQYF.

This clonotype was detected a few times. The chain has TRBV20-1 and TRBJ2-7; 7 nucleotides align to TRBD2. The CDR3 runs to 14 residues. V gave up 5 bases and J gave up 1 base; unmatched junction bases: 8. Germline CDR1 DFQATT, CDR2 SNEGSKA (reference sequence). The CDR3 DNA is TGCAGTGCTCCACGGCGGGAGCTGTCCTACGAGCAGTACTTC. Protein sequence: CSAPRRELSYEQYF.

This clonotype was seen repeatedly, ten times or more. The chain couples TRBV20-1 to TRBJ2-1; 12 bases fit TRBD2. The CDR3 runs to 16 residues. CDR1 is DFQATT, CDR2 SNEGSKA, per germline (reference sequence). Germline trimming cut 3 bases from V and 5 bases from J; bases unmatched to any gene: 8. The CDR3 sequence is CSASPPGLAGHNEQFF. CDR3 sequence (DNA): TGCAGTGCTAGCCCTCCGGGACTAGCGGGCCACAATGAGCAGTTCTTC.

The chain employs TRBV29-1 and TRBJ2-1; 9 nucleotides align to TRBD2. The CDR3 loop spans 17 amino acids. Germline V gives CDR1 SQVTM, CDR2 ANQGSEA. V shed 5 bases and J 0 bases; nucleotides not matched to a gene: 11. CDR3 sequence: CSVLGLAGGSSYNEQFF. The CDR3 nucleotides are TGCAGCGTTTTGGGACTAGCAGGAGGGAGCTCCTACAATGAGCAGTTCTTC.

This clonotype was picked up many times. This rearrangement joins TRBV7-2 to TRBJ1-5; D is unclear. Germline CDR1 and CDR2: SGHTA and FQGNSA. Trimming cost V 3 bases and J 6 bases, with 9 bases left between them. This CDR3 has 13 residues. The chain's CDR3 is CASSFRIGQPQHF. The CDR3 DNA sequence: TGTGCCAGCAGCTTTAGAATCGGTCAGCCCCAGCATTTT. Complete variable domain (other parts from reference TRBV7-2 and TRBJ1-5): GAGVSQSPSNKVTEKGKDVELRCDPISGHTALYWYRQSLGQGLEFLIYFQGNSAPDKSGLPSDRFSAERTGGSVSTLTIQRTQQEDSAVYLCASSFRIGQPQHFGDGTRLSIL.

The chain has TRBV20-1 and TRBJ2-5; D may be TRBD1 (6 bases). Trimming removed 0 bases at V and 5 bases at J, with 16 bases between. The CDR3 has 15 residues. Germline V CDR1 and CDR2: DFQATT, SNEGSKA (reference sequence). The CDR3 nucleotides read TGCAGTGCTAGAGATAGGACTGGGGGCTGGGAGACCCAGTACTTC. Its protein product is CSARDRTGGWETQYF.

In its sample, this clonotype was seen a few times. The genes are TRBV3-1 and TRBJ2-7, with 8 bases identical to TRBD2. Judging by the DNA end, TRBJ2-4 fits better; the J call may be wrong. Germline V gene sequence: CDR1 LGHDT, CDR2 YNNKEL (reference sequence). The CDR3 has 11 residues. The CDR3 here is CATGGEDIQYF. CDR3 nucleotides: TGTGCCACCGGGGGGGAAGACATTCAGTACTTC.

This clonotype was seen more than once but under ten times. V gene TRBV6-1 combines with J gene TRBJ1-2; a possible D gene is TRBD1 (5 bases). The CDR3 covers 14 residues. CDR1 is MNHNS and CDR2 is SASEGT in the germline V gene. V lost 5 bases to trimming and J lost 4 bases, with 14 bases between them. CDR3: CASSNQGTGYGYTF. DNA of the CDR3: TGTGCCAGCAGTAACCAGGGTACTGGCTATGGCTACACCTTC.

This chain uses TRBV27 with TRBJ2-1, with 9 bases aligning to TRBD1. The V gene end was trimmed by 8 bases and the J gene end by 3 bases; junction bases not matched to a gene: 8. Germline loops: CDR1 MNHEY, CDR2 SMNVEV (reference sequence). The CDR3 is made up of 15 amino acids. The CDR3 sequence: CASPVGTGFYNEQFF. Here the CDR3 DNA reads TGTGCCAGCCCCGTGGGGACAGGGTTCTACAATGAGCAGTTCTTC.

This chain uses TRBV7-2 with TRBJ2-7; 12 bases are shared with TRBD2. Trimming cost V 3 bases and J 6 bases; bases outside gene matches: 9. The CDR3 runs to 16 residues. Germline V gives CDR1 SGHTA, CDR2 FQGNSA. The CDR3 is CASSLRTSGTSGEQYF. For the CDR3, the DNA is TGTGCCAGCAGCTTGAGGACTAGCGGGACGTCCGGCGAGCAGTACTTC. The whole variable domain, remainder taken from reference TRBV7-2 and TRBJ2-7, is GAGVSQSPSNKVTEKGKDVELRCDPISGHTALYWYRQSLGQGLEFLIYFQGNSAPDKSGLPSDRFSAERTGGSVSTLTIQRTQQEDSAVYLCASSLRTSGTSGEQYFGPGTRLTVT.

This clonotype was picked up a small number of times. V usage is TRBV6-5 and J usage is TRBJ2-3, with TRBD2 identical over 12 bases. CDR1 MNHEY and CDR2 SVGAGI come from the germline V gene. CDR3 length: 16 residues. Trimming took 6 bases from V and 2 from J; bases not matched to a gene: 6. As DNA, the CDR3 is TGTGCCAGCAGCGCAACTAGCGGGAGGATCACAGATACGCAGTATTTT. Amino acid sequence: CASSATSGRITDTQYF.

A few counts support this clonotype. J is TRBJ2-3 and V is TRBV11-1; D uncertain. CDR1 SGHAT and CDR2 FQDESV come from the germline V gene (reference sequence). Trimming took off 2 bases at V and 5 bases at J, with 8 bases between the two ends. The CDR3 sequence is 13 residues long. The CDR3 bases are TGTGCCAGCAGCTTAAGTATCCGAGATACGCAGTATTTT. Protein sequence: CASSLSIRDTQYF.

In its sample, this clonotype was seen a few times. The rearrangement links TRBV7-2 to TRBJ2-1, with 7 bases matching TRBD2. The ends lost 6 bases at V and 7 bases at J; junction bases unmatched: 12. CDR1 and CDR2 (germline): SGHTA, FQGNSA. The CDR3 covers 15 residues. CDR3 sequence reads: CASRVLALGRNEQFF. DNA for the CDR3: TGTGCCAGCAGGGTACTAGCGCTGGGGAGGAATGAGCAGTTCTTC.

The sample holds a few counts of this clonotype. The chain couples TRBV21-1 to TRBJ2-7; the table's D call TRBD2 went unverified against the DNA. TRBV21-1 is a recognized pseudogene. This CDR3 contains 20 residues. CDR3 amino acids: CASSEKRGDSGRESSYEQYF. The CDR3 bases are TGTGCCAGCAGCGAAAAGCGGGGGGACAGCGGGAGGGAGAGCTCCTACGAGCAGTACTTC.

This rearrangement joins TRBV7-9 to TRBJ2-7; maybe TRBD2 (6 bases). The V end lost 2 bases, the J end lost 7 bases, and 12 bases lay between the germline ends. Per germline, CDR1 SEHNR and CDR2 FQNEAQ (reference sequence). The CDR3 has 13 residues. The CDR3 bases are TGTGCCAGCAGCTTAAGTGCGGGGCTTGAGCAGTACTTC. Translation: CASSLSAGLEQYF.